There are many counts of the clone carrying this TCR beta chain. Germline V lookup: CDR1 MNHEY, CDR2 SMNVEV (reference sequence). The CDR3 extends over 15 amino acids. The V end lost 6 bases, the J end lost 0 bases, and 11 bases lay between the germline ends. No cell fractionation was done, so the repertoire covers all unsorted peripheral blood T cells. The data were taken from a study of HIV-infected patients and healthy controls. Reverse transcription used about 500 ng RNA and constant-region primers for alpha and beta. Using multiplexing indices, alpha and beta chain libraries were generated apart by chain-specific third strand synthesis. TCRdb re-called the 5' RACE reads with MiXCR, one entry per CDR3 protein. The repertoire holds some 7,800 distinct CDR3 sequences, about 5.9% seen once, with approximately 22% in the top ten.

The sample was blood, taken before antiretroviral therapy. The chain has TRBV27 and TRBJ1-4; the D is unclear. This receptor was obtained from an adult with HIV infection. The CDR3 DNA follows: TGTGCCAGCAGCCGGTCTGTTGCAACTAATGAAAAACTGTTTTTT. Translating gives CASSRSVATNEKLFF.